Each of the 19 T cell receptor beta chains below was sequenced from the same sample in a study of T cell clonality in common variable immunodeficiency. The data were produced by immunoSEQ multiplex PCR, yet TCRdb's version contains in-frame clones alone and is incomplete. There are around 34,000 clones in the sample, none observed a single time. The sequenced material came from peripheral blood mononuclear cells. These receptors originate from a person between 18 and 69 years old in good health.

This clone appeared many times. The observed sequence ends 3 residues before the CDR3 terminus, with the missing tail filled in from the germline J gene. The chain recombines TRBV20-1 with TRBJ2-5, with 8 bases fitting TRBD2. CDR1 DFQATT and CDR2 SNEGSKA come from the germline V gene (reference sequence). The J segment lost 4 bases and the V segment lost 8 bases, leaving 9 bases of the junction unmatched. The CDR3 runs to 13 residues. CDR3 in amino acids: CSTTRTSPETQYF. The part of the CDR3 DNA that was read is TGCAGTACTACTAGGACTAGCCCAGAGACC.

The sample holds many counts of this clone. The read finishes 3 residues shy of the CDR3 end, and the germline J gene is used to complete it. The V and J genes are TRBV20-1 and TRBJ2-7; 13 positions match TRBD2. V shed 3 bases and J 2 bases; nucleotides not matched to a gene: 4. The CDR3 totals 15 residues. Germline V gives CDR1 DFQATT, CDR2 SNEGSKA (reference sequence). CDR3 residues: CSASVLAGGAYEQYF. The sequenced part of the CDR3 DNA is TGCAGTGCTAGTGTACTAGCGGGGGGGGCCTACGAG.

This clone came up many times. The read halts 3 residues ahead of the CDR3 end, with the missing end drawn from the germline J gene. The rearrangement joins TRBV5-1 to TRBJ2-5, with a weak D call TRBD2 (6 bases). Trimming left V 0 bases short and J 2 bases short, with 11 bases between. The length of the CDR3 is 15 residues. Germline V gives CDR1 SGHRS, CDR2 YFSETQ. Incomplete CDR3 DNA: TGCGCCAGCAGCTTGGTCGTCGGGGGACAAGAGACC. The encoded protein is CASSLVVGGQET. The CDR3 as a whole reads CASSLVVGGQETQYF.

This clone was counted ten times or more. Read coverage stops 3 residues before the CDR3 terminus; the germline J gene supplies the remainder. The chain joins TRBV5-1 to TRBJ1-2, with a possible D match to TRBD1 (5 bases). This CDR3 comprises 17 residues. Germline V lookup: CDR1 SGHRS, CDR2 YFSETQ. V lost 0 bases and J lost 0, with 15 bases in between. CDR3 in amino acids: CASSLGDSYQANYGYTF. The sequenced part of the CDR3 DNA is TGCGCCAGCAGCTTGGGGGACTCTTATCAAGCTAACTATGGC.

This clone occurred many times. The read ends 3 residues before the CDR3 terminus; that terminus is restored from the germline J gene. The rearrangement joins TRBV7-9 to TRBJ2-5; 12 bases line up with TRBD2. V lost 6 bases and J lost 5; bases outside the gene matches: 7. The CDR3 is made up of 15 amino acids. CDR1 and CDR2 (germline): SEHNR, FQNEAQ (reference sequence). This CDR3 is CASSPSGGALETQYF. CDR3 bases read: TGTGCCAGCAGTCCTAGCGGGGGGGCCTTGGAGACC.

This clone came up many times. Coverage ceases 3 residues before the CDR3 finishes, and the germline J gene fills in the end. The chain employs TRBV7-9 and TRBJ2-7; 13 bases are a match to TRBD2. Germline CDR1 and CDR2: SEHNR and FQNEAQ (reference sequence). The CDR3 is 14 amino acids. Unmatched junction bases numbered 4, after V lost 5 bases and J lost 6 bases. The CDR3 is CASSTSGRALEQYF. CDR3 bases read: TGTGCCAGCAGCACTAGCGGGAGGGCCCTCGAG.

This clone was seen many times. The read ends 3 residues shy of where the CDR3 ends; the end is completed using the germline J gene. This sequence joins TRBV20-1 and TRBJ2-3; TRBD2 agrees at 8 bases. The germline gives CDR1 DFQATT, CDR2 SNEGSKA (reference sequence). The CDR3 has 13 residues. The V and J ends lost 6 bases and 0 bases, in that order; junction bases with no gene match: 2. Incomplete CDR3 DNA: TGCAGTGCCATAGCGGGAAGCACAGATACG. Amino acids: CSAIAGSTDT. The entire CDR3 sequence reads CSAIAGSTDTQYF.

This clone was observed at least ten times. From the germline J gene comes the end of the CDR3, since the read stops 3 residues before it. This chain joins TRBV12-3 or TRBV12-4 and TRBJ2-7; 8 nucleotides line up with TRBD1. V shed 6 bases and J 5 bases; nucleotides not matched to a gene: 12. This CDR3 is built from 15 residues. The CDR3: CASSTHPAGGDEQYF. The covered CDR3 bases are TGTGCCAGCAGCACTCACCCGGCAGGGGGCGACGAG.

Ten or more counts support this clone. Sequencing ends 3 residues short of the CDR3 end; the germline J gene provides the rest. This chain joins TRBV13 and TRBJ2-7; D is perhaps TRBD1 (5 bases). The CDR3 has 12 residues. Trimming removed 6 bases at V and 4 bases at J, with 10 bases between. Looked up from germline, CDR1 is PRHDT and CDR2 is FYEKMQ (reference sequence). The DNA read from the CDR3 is TGTGCCAGCAGTTACCAGGGATACGAG. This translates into CASSYQGYE. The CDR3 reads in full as CASSYQGYEQYF.

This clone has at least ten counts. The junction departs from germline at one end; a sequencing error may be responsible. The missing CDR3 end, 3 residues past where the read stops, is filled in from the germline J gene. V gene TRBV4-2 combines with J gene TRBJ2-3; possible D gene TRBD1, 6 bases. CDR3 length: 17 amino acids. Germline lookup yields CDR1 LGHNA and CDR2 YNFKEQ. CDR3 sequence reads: CASSQAPTGSGTDTQYF. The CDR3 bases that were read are TGCGCCAGCAGCCAAGCCCCTACAGGGTCGGGGACAGATACG.

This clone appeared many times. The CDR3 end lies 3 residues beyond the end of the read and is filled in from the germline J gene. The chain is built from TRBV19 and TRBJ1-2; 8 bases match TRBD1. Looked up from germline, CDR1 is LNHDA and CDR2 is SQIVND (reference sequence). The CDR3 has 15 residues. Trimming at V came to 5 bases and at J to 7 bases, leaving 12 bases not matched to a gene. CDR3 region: CASSSGRTGGAGYTF. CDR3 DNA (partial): TGTGCCAGTAGTTCGGGGCGTACAGGGGGGGCTGGC.

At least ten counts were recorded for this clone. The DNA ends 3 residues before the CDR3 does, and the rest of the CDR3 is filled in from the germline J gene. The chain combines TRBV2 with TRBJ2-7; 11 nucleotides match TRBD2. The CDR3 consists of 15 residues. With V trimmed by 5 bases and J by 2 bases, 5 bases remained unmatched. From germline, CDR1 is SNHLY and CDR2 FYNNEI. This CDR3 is CASSQILAGAYEQYF. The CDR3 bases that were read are TGTGCCAGCAGTCAAATACTAGCGGGAGCCTACGAG.

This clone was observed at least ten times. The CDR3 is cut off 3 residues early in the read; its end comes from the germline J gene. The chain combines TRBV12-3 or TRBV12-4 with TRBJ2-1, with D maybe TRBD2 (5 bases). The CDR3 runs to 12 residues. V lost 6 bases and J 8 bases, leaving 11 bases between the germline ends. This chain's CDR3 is CASSSSGDEQFF. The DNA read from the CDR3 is TGTGCCAGCAGCTCTTCCGGGGATGAG.

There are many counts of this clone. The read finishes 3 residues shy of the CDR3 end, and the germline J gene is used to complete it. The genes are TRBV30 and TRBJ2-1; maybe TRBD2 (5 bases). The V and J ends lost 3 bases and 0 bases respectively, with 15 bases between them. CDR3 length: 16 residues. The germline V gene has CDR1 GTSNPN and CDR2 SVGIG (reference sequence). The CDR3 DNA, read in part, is TGTGCCTGGAGGCGCGGGCCAGGCCGCTCCTACAATGAG. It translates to CAWRRGPGRSYNE. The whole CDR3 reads CAWRRGPGRSYNEQFF.

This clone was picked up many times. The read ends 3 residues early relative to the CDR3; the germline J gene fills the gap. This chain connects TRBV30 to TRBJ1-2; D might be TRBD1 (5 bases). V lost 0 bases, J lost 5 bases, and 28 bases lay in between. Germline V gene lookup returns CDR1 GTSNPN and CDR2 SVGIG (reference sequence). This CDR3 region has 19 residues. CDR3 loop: CAWSVMVVQGGPLKYGYTF. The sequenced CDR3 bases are TGTGCCTGGAGTGTAATGGTGGTGCAGGGTGGACCCCTCAAGTATGGC.

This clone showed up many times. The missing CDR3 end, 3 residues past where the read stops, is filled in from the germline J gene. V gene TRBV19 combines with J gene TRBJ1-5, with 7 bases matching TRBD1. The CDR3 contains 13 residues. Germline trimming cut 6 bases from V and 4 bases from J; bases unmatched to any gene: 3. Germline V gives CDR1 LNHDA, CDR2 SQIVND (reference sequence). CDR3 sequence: CASRRGLNQPQHF. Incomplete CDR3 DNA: TGTGCCAGTAGAAGGGGGCTGAATCAGCCC.

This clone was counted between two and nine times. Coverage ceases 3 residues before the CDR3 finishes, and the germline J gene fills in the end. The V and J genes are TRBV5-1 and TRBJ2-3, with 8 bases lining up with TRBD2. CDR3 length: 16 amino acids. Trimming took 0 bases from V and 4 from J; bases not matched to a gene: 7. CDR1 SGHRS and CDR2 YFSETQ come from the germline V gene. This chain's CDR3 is CASSLGLAGGADTQYF. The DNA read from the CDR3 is TGCGCCAGCAGCTTGGGGCTAGCCGGGGGGGCAGATACG.

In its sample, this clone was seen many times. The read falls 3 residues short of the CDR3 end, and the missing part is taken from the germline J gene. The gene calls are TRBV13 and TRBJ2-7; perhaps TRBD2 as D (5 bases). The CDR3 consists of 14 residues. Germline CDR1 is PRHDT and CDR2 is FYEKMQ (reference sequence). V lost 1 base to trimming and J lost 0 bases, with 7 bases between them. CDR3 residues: CASSLASISYEQYF. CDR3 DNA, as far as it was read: TGTGCCAGCAGCTTAGCTAGCATCTCCTACGAG.

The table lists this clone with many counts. The CDR3 reads CSASPRGAAHSYEQYF. The CDR3 DNA, read in part, is TGCAGTGCTAGCCCCCGAGGAGCGGCTCATTCCTACGAG. The J gene is TRBJ2-7, the V gene TRBV20-1, with D possibly matching TRBD2 (5 bases). The sequenced fragment ends 3 residues before the CDR3 boundary, so the rest is inferred from the germline J gene. In germline, CDR1 is DFQATT, CDR2 SNEGSKA (reference sequence). V was trimmed by 3 bases and J by 1 base, leaving 19 bases between them. The CDR3 is made up of 16 amino acids.